Sequencing of this T cell receptor (beta chain) was carried out in a study of control samples from healthy donors and cancer patients. Assay: immunoSEQ multiplex PCR; the TCRdb copy retains only in-frame clones and omits some. The sample lists 100,000 to 150,000 clones; approximately 92% were seen once. The V end was cut by 3 bases, the J end by 2 bases, with 6 bases between. The CDR3 consists of 13 residues. The germline gives CDR1 SGDLS, CDR2 YYNGEE. The receptor's source is a man older than 75 with head and neck cancer. The rearrangement links TRBV9 to TRBJ1-3; tentatively, D is TRBD1 (6 bases). Material: PBMCs. Here the CDR3 DNA reads TGTGCCAGCAGCGGGACAGCTGGAAACACCATATATTTT. Translation: CASSGTAGNTIYF.